This section outlines one T cell receptor beta chain sequence together with its context. This clone has just a few counts. Its antigen is still unknown. No much larger clone exists at a distance of one base, and base qualities are not known. Cut back by 5 bases and 8 bases, the V and J ends lie 21 bases apart. Including cysteine and phenylalanine, the CDR3 has 16 amino acids. Left in the record is the CDR3 DNA by itself, 48 bases read in frame from the first base. Via the germline V gene (reference sequence), CDR1 is MNHEY and CDR2 SMNVEV. These data originate in a study of a mutant IDH1 vaccine in newly diagnosed glioma (dated by TCRdb to the early 2020s). Notes on the research overall: Vaccination was initiated 4-6 weeks after radiotherapy alone, or concurrently with temozolomide cycles in the chemotherapy-containing groups. Of the roughly 32 patients who were treated, 62.5% were male and around 38% were female, and the mean age was around 43 years. Prior to enrollment, standard therapy consisting of radiotherapy alone, temozolomide alone, or radiochemotherapy with temozolomide had been administered to patients, with the combination being received by most patients. The week-35 safety follow-up took place at visit V12, and the week-47 end of study took place at visit V13. Six visits were used for peripheral blood collection: V03 (baseline), V05, V07, V10, V12 and V13. Longitudinal TCRB deep sequencing was done for 25 treated patients, wherever samples were available for exploratory analyses.

The paper as a whole reports these results and caveats: Selection of PBMC samples for TCRB deep sequencing was based on availability. Immune responses induced by the vaccine were seen in roughly 95% of patients across multiple MHC alleles. The authors noted that analyses of patient blood samples could not be reproduced because of sample limitations. No apparent relationship was observed between pseudoprogression and alterations in the top peripheral T cell clonotypes detected by TCRB sequencing.

The receptor library was made with the immunoSEQ multiplex PCR assay. The hsTCRB Kit was used according to the manufacturer's protocol to amplify rearranged TCR beta chain sequences. TCRB libraries were sequenced on an Illumina MiSeq. As for the authors' bioinformatics: Demultiplexing, trimming and gene mapping were performed with the kit vendor's proprietary platform. The table was pulled from immuneACCESS by TCRdb, which kept in-frame rearrangements only. Such tables lose some clones; where checked, under half of the loss comes from unresolved V genes, and the rest has no known cause. V and J calls and clone size are as listed in that table; D and trimming were resolved from the DNA. In this sample the table shows 30,000 to 40,000 clones, over 85% of which occur a single time. The leading ten clones occupy 2.2% of the sample. The sample's time point label, decoded: week 47, end of study. Each vaccine dose was 300 ug of a 20-mer mutant IDH1 peptide in Montanide, given subcutaneously with topical imiquimod. Eight vaccinations were administered to patients in weeks 1, 3, 5, 7, 11, 15, 19 and 23, corresponding to visits V03 through V10. The donors had newly diagnosed IDH1-mutant astrocytomas of WHO grade 3 or 4 that showed loss of nuclear ATRX. The samples were drawn from NOA16, a multicentre, single-arm, open-label phase I trial in Germany that tested a mutant IDH1 peptide vaccine in humans for the first time. The DNeasy Blood and Tissue Kit was used to extract genomic DNA from EDTA blood for TCRB sequencing.

The input for sequencing was PBMCs, taken from a glioma patient whose treatment included an IDH1 peptide vaccine. The V and J segments used are TRBV27 and TRBJ1-4; a weak D assignment points to TRBD1 (5 bases agree). The sequence was obtained from a man aged 35-49 years with glioma. The CDR3 protein sequence reads: CASSRERGGIWEKLFF. The DNA sequence reads TGTGCCAGCAGTCGCGAAAGGGGAGGGATCTGGGAAAAACTGTTTTTT.